Described below is a single TCR beta chain sequence and its context. Its cognate antigen is unknown. Findings and limits, study-wide: Tumor memory CD4+ T cell TCR gene usage clustered with blood and lymph node memory CD4+ cells and lymph node naive CD4+ cells. Greatest tumor Treg TCR overlap was with tumor naive CD4+ cells.

TCRdb reanalysed the 5' RACE reads using MiXCR and keeps one entry per CDR3 protein. Among 40,000 to 65,000 distinct CDR3 sequences listed, about 25% were seen once. The germline V gene has CDR1 SGHTS and CDR2 YDEGEE. The V and J ends lost 4 bases and 5 bases respectively, with 9 bases between them. This CDR3 contains 12 residues. The receptor was derived from a female donor with breast cancer. This chain links TRBV5-8 with TRBJ1-1; D remains ambiguous. Source material: tumor-infiltrating naive CD4+ T cells sorted from the breast tumor. Subset in this sample: naive CD4+ T cells, CD4+CD45RA+CD25-. CDR3 region: CASSRLGTEAFF. CDR3 DNA sequence: TGTGCCAGCAGCCGTCTAGGAACTGAAGCTTTCTTT. Complete variable domain (other parts from reference TRBV5-8 and TRBJ1-1): EAGVTQSPTHLIKTRGQQATLRCSPISGHTSVYWYQQALGLGLQFLLWYDEGEERNRGNFPPRFSGRQFPNYSSELNVNALELEDSALYLCASSRLGTEAFFGQGTRLTVV.